These 32 T cell receptor beta chains share one sample of origin, sequenced in a study of cytomegalovirus exposure and HLA in healthy donors. The study ran its PCR with 60 Vbeta and 13 Jbeta primers. Some clones are missing from TCRdb's copy, which holds only in-frame ones; the method was immunoSEQ multiplex PCR. This sample carries around 44,000 clones, with about 6% going to the ten biggest clones. Sequencing used PBMCs. The receptors come from a male donor in good health and CMV-seropositive.

The rearrangement uses TRBV9 and TRBJ1-4; D call uncertain. V dropped 3 bases and J dropped 4 bases, with 7 bases sitting between them. This CDR3 comprises 13 residues. CDR1 is SGDLS, CDR2 YYNGEE, per germline. As DNA, the CDR3 is TGTGCCAGCAGCGGTGAGGGTAATGAAAAACTGTTTTTT. This gives the protein CASSGEGNEKLFF.

The chain joins TRBV4-3 to TRBJ1-1, with 7 bases lining up with TRBD1. This CDR3 contains 15 residues. The germline V gene has CDR1 LGHNA and CDR2 YSLEER. V lost 3 bases and J lost 0; bases outside the gene matches: 4. CDR3 residues: CASSQDRSVNTEAFF. DNA of the CDR3: TGCGCCAGCAGCCAGGACAGGAGTGTGAACACTGAAGCTTTCTTT.

This rearrangement joins TRBV7-3 to TRBJ2-3, with D perhaps TRBD1 (5 bases). CDR1 SGHTA and CDR2 FQGTGA come from the germline V gene. The CDR3 runs 16 residues. V gave up 4 bases and J gave up 2 bases, with 16 bases separating them. CDR3 sequence (DNA): TGTGCCAGCAGCTCCTCTCTTGGCAGGGACACAGATACGCAGTATTTT. This encodes CASSSSLGRDTDTQYF. The whole variable domain, remainder taken from reference TRBV7-3 and TRBJ2-3, is GAGVSQTPSNKVTEKGKYVELRCDPISGHTALYWYRQSLGQGPEFLIYFQGTGAADDSGLPNDRFFAVRPEGSVSTLKIQRTERGDSAVYLCASSSSLGRDTDTQYFGPGTRLTVL.

The V call is TRBV29-1, the J call TRBJ1-4; 8 nucleotides align to TRBD1. Germline assignment: CDR1 SQVTM and CDR2 ANQGSEA. The CDR3 loop spans 13 amino acids. The trim removed 3 bases at V and 7 bases at J, leaving 4 bases unmatched. CDR3 nucleotide sequence: TGCAGCGTTGAGTGGACAGGGAGTGAAAAACTGTTTTTT. It is translated as CSVEWTGSEKLFF.

The chain combines TRBV12-5 with TRBJ1-1, with D possibly TRBD1 on 6 matching bases. V gave up 7 bases and J gave up 4 bases, with 13 bases separating them. CDR1 and CDR2 (germline): LGHNT, FRNRAP. The CDR3 has 13 residues. As DNA, the CDR3 is TGTGCTAGTGCCGCGGGGGGCGTCACTGAAGCTTTCTTT. Protein: CASAAGGVTEAFF. Full variable domain (missing parts from reference TRBV12-5 and TRBJ1-1): DARVTQTPRHKVTEMGQEVTMRCQPILGHNTVFWYRQTMMQGLELLAYFRNRAPLDDSGMPKDRFSAEMPDATLATLKIQPSEPRDSAVYFCASAAGGVTEAFFGQGTRLTVV.

The chain is built from TRBV27 and TRBJ2-5, with TRBD1 identical over 10 bases. The CDR3 has 16 amino acids. Per germline, CDR1 MNHEY and CDR2 SMNVEV (reference sequence). Trimming at V came to 0 bases and at J to 6 bases, leaving 7 bases not matched to a gene. The DNA for the CDR3 is TGTGCCAGCAGTTTATCCCATGGACAGGGGGTCAAGACCCAGTACTTC. This gives the protein CASSLSHGQGVKTQYF.

The gene calls are TRBV7-9 and TRBJ1-4; a weak D match, TRBD1 (6 bases). V lost 1 base and J 5 bases, leaving 17 bases between the germline ends. Germline lookup yields CDR1 SEHNR and CDR2 FQNEAQ (reference sequence). This CDR3 region has 17 residues. The CDR3 is CASSLGVGDTGNEKLFF. The CDR3 bases are TGTGCCAGCAGCTTAGGGGTAGGGGACACCGGGAATGAAAAACTGTTTTTT.

The chain employs TRBV7-2 and TRBJ2-5; perhaps TRBD2 as D (5 bases). The CDR3 runs to 12 residues. Germline V gives CDR1 SGHTA, CDR2 FQGNSA. Trimming removed 4 bases from V and 5 bases from J, with 8 bases in between. The CDR3: CASSYSGETQYF. The CDR3 nucleotides are TGTGCCAGCAGCTACTCGGGGGAGACCCAGTACTTC. The complete variable domain, with remaining parts taken from reference TRBV7-2 and TRBJ2-5, reads GAGVSQSPSNKVTEKGKDVELRCDPISGHTALYWYRQSLGQGLEFLIYFQGNSAPDKSGLPSDRFSAERTGGSVSTLTIQRTQQEDSAVYLCASSYSGETQYFGPGTRLLVL.

The CDR3 DNA reads TGTGCCAGCAGGCCCCTGGAGGGGCGTCTCTACGAGCAGTACTTC. Its translation: CASRPLEGRLYEQYF. V gene TRBV6-5 combines with J gene TRBJ2-7; tentative D call: TRBD2 (6 bases). Between the trimmed V and J ends, which lost 6 bases and 3 bases, there was a span of 18 bases. The CDR3 runs 15 residues. Germline CDR1 reads MNHEY; CDR2 reads SVGAGI.

The CDR3 region is CAWSVLGFGQPQHF. CDR3 sequence (DNA): TGTGCCTGGAGTGTACTAGGATTCGGACAGCCCCAGCATTTT. The J gene is TRBJ1-5, the V gene TRBV30, with unresolved D. CDR1 and CDR2 (germline): GTSNPN, SVGIG (reference sequence). The CDR3 is 14 residues long. V was cut by 0 bases and J by 7 bases, with 13 bases left in between.

This chain joins TRBV4-3 and TRBJ1-1, with D unresolved. This CDR3 region has 14 residues. Trimming shortened V by 1 base and J by 2 bases, and 8 bases separated the two germline ends. CDR1 is LGHNA, CDR2 YSLEER, per germline. In nucleotides, the CDR3 is TGCGCCAGCAGCCAAGTAGAGTTTAACACTGAAGCTTTCTTT. Its protein product is CASSQVEFNTEAFF.

This chain links TRBV2 with TRBJ2-1; tentatively, D is TRBD2 (5 bases). The germline V gene encodes CDR1 SNHLY and CDR2 FYNNEI. Trimming stripped 6 bases from V and 0 bases from J, with 12 bases between. This CDR3 is 15 amino acids long. CDR3 in amino acids: CASSPGVSSYNEQFF. In nucleotides, the CDR3 is TGTGCCAGCAGCCCCGGGGTGAGCTCCTACAATGAGCAGTTCTTC.

The genes are TRBV18 and TRBJ2-7, with 10 bases identical to TRBD2. CDR1 is KGHSH, CDR2 LQKENI, per germline. V shed 6 bases and J 2 bases; nucleotides not matched to a gene: 10. This CDR3 has 16 residues. The CDR3 DNA reads TGTGCCAGCTCCCTTCTAGCGGGGGCCAGAACCTACGAGCAGTACTTC. It encodes CASSLLAGARTYEQYF.

The J gene is TRBJ1-2, the V gene TRBV6-5, with 10 bases identical to TRBD1. Germline lookup yields CDR1 MNHEY and CDR2 SVGAGI. The ends lost 0 bases at V and 8 bases at J; junction bases unmatched: 3. This CDR3 spans 14 amino acids. The CDR3 here is CASSYSDRGRGYTF. CDR3 bases: TGTGCCAGCAGTTACTCGGACAGGGGGAGAGGCTACACCTTC.

The chain recombines TRBV6-6 with TRBJ2-6; TRBD2 might be the D (5 bases). The CDR3 totals 13 residues. Trimming shortened V by 8 bases and J by 2 bases, and 7 bases separated the two germline ends. From germline, CDR1 is MNHNY and CDR2 SVGAGI (reference sequence). CDR3 sequence reads: CASGGAGANVLTF. The CDR3 DNA sequence: TGTGCCAGCGGAGGTGCTGGGGCCAACGTCCTGACTTTC.

The chain recombines TRBV19 with TRBJ1-5, with 8 positions matching TRBD1. This CDR3 region has 16 residues. After removal of 2 bases from V and 7 bases from J, the junction contained 10 bases not matched to a gene. Germline assignment: CDR1 LNHDA and CDR2 SQIVND (reference sequence). The DNA of the CDR3 is TGTGCCAGTAGTATAAGAGGACAGGGTGGGCACCAGCCCCAGCATTTT. It translates to CASSIRGQGGHQPQHF. The full variable domain, completed using reference TRBV19 and TRBJ1-5, is DGGITQSPKYLFRKEGQNVTLSCEQNLNHDAMYWYRQDPGQGLRLIYYSQIVNDFQKGDIAEGYSVSREKKESFPLTVTSAQKNPTAFYLCASSIRGQGGHQPQHFGDGTRLSIL.

This chain joins TRBV7-9 and TRBJ2-4; 7 bases match TRBD2. V lost 5 bases to trimming and J lost 9 bases; unmatched junction nucleotides: 19. CDR3 length: 17 amino acids. Germline loops: CDR1 SEHNR, CDR2 FQNEAQ (reference sequence). Here the CDR3 DNA reads TGTGCCAGCAGCCCGGGGACTTACCCTATGGGCGGGAGCATTCAGTACTTC. Its translation: CASSPGTYPMGGSIQYF.

J is TRBJ2-3 and V is TRBV6-1; D remains unclear. The CDR3 is 15 residues long. Trimming stripped 4 bases from V and 4 bases from J, with 15 bases between. CDR1 MNHNS and CDR2 SASEGT come from the germline V gene. For the CDR3, the DNA is TGTGCCAGCAGTGGACCCGGGTCCCGGCCAGATACGCAGTATTTT. Translation gives CASSGPGSRPDTQYF.

In the case of this clone: The sample has other DNA sequences that encode this CDR3 too. The gene calls are TRBV5-1 and TRBJ1-4; 8 bases map to TRBD1. Germline trimming cut 2 bases from V and 8 bases from J; bases unmatched to any gene: 5. The CDR3 runs to 14 residues. CDR1 and CDR2 (germline): SGHRS, YFSETQ. CDR3 nucleotides: TGCGCCAGCAGCTTCACAGGGGGTGAAGAAAAACTGTTTTTT. Its protein is CASSFTGGEEKLFF.

The chain couples TRBV27 to TRBJ1-2, with TRBD1 matching 10 bases. V trimming: 6 bases; J trimming: 7 bases; junction bases outside the gene matches: 5. The CDR3 runs to 13 residues. Germline CDR1 is MNHEY and CDR2 is SMNVEV (reference sequence). The CDR3 protein is CASRPGQGFGYTF. For the CDR3, the DNA is TGTGCCAGCAGACCGGGACAGGGGTTTGGCTACACCTTC.

The V and J genes are TRBV7-2 and TRBJ1-1; D gene unclear. Per the germline V gene, CDR1 is SGHTA and CDR2 is FQGNSA. Trimming removed 5 bases from V and 1 base from J, with 11 bases in between. This CDR3 has 14 amino acids. Here the CDR3 DNA reads TGTGCCAGCAGCCCCGGGAGAGCGAACACTGAAGCTTTCTTT. Protein sequence: CASSPGRANTEAFF.

V usage is TRBV6-5 and J usage is TRBJ2-1; 10 bases line up with TRBD1. This CDR3 has 14 residues. Germline V gene sequence: CDR1 MNHEY, CDR2 SVGAGI. Unmatched junction bases numbered 7, after V lost 6 bases and J lost 8 bases. The CDR3 here is CASRDRGVVDEQFF. The CDR3 DNA sequence: TGTGCCAGCAGGGACAGGGGGGTCGTAGATGAGCAGTTCTTC.

V gene TRBV6-5 combines with J gene TRBJ1-1; D remains ambiguous. CDR1 and CDR2 from the germline V gene are MNHEY and SVGAGI. V lost 5 bases and J 0 bases, leaving 7 bases between the germline ends. The CDR3 is made up of 13 amino acids. The DNA for the CDR3 is TGTGCCAGCAGTCTTGACTTGAACACTGAAGCTTTCTTT. This sequence encodes CASSLDLNTEAFF.

As concerns this clone: Other DNA sequences within the sample encode an identical CDR3. This chain uses TRBV5-6 with TRBJ2-5; D not certain. The V end lost 2 bases, the J end lost 5 bases, and 4 bases lay between the germline ends. The CDR3 length is 11 residues. CDR1 and CDR2 (germline): SGHDT, YYEEEE. CDR3 coding DNA: TGTGCCAGCAGCTTAGCGGAGACCCAGTACTTC. This translates into CASSLAETQYF.

Note on this clone: The sample holds other DNA sequences that translate to the same CDR3. The chain carries TRBV28 and TRBJ1-3, with D possibly TRBD1 on 5 matching bases. Looked up from germline, CDR1 is MDHEN and CDR2 is SYDVKM. Between the trimmed V and J ends, which lost 5 bases and 4 bases, there was a span of 21 bases. There are 17 residues in the CDR3. The CDR3 DNA follows: TGTGCCAGCAGTCTTTCAGGGACTCCGGCGGGAGGAAACACCATATATTTT. Residues: CASSLSGTPAGGNTIYF.

V usage is TRBV2 and J usage is TRBJ1-1, with D possibly being TRBD1 (5 bases). Trimming took off 4 bases at V and 1 base at J, with 7 bases between the two ends. There are 13 residues in the CDR3. Germline assignment: CDR1 SNHLY and CDR2 FYNNEI. As DNA, the CDR3 is TGTGCCAGCAGTGGGGGGGGGAACACTGAAGCTTTCTTT. Translated, it gives CASSGGGNTEAFF.

The chain joins TRBV11-1 to TRBJ1-2, with 7 nucleotides matching TRBD1. Trimming removed 5 bases from V and 2 bases from J; junction bases left unmatched: 5. The CDR3 runs to 14 residues. From germline, CDR1 is SGHAT and CDR2 FQDESV (reference sequence). CDR3 loop: CASSRDSENYGYTF. CDR3 in DNA: TGTGCCAGCAGCCGGGACAGCGAGAACTATGGCTACACCTTC.

The genes are TRBV30 and TRBJ1-5, with 7 bases lining up with TRBD1. The junction had 10 bases not matched to a gene; V was cut back by 1 base and J by 7 bases. The CDR3 has 15 amino acids. Germline V lookup: CDR1 GTSNPN, CDR2 SVGIG (reference sequence). The CDR3 is CAWSAGGGAGQPQHF. In DNA form, the CDR3 reads TGTGCCTGGAGTGCGGGAGGGGGCGCCGGGCAGCCCCAGCATTTT.

The rearrangement uses TRBV4-2 and TRBJ2-1; D not resolved. This CDR3 has 16 residues. V shed 0 bases and J shed 2 bases, with 11 bases lying between them. Germline values: CDR1 LGHNA, CDR2 YNFKEQ. The CDR3 coding sequence is TGTGCCAGCAGCCAAGAGGCCAGTAACCCCTACAATGAGCAGTTCTTC. The encoded protein is CASSQEASNPYNEQFF.

V and J are TRBV5-5 and TRBJ2-7; possible D gene TRBD1, 7 bases. Deletions cut 0 bases from V and 3 bases from J, with 13 bases between. The germline gives CDR1 SGHKS, CDR2 YYEKEE (reference sequence). The CDR3 sequence is 15 residues long. The CDR3 nucleotides are TGTGCCAGCAGCTTGGTCCAGGGGGGCCTCTACGAGCAGTACTTC. It specifies CASSLVQGGLYEQYF.

The V and J genes are TRBV18 and TRBJ2-5; 8 nucleotides line up with TRBD2. This CDR3 has 17 amino acids. Germline assignment: CDR1 KGHSH and CDR2 LQKENI. The J segment lost 1 base and the V segment lost 0 bases, leaving 7 bases of the junction unmatched. The CDR3 reads CASSPPSGGGPQETQYF. The CDR3 bases are TGTGCCAGCTCACCACCGTCCGGGGGGGGCCCCCAAGAGACCCAGTACTTC.

The chain has TRBV6-6 and TRBJ1-1; tentative D call: TRBD1 (5 bases). The CDR3 is 12 amino acids. The V end lost 2 bases, the J end lost 5 bases, and 6 bases lay between the germline ends. Germline CDR1 reads MNHNY; CDR2 reads SVGAGI (reference sequence). The CDR3 spells CASSYGGTEAFF. CDR3 nucleotides: TGTGCCAGCAGTTACGGGGGGACTGAAGCTTTCTTT.